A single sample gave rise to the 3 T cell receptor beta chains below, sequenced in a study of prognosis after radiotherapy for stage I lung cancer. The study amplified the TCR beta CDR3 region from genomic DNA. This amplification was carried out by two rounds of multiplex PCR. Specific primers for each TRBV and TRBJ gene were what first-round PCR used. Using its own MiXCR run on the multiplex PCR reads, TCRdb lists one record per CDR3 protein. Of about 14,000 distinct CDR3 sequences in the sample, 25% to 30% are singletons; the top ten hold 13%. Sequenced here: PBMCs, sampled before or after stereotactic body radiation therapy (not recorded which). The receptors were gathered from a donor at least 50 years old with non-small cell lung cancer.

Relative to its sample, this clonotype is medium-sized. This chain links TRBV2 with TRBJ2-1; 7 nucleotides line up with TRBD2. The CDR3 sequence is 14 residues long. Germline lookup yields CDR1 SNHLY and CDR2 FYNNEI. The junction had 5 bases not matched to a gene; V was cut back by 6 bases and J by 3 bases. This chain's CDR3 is CASRRTRDYNEQFF. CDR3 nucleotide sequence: TGTGCCAGCAGGCGGACTAGGGACTACAATGAGCAGTTCTTC.

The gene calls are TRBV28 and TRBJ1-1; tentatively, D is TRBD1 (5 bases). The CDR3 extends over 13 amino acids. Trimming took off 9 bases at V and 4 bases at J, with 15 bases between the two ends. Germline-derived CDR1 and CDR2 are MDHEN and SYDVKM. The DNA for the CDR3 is TGTGCCAGAACTAAAAGTGGGGGCACTGAAGCTTTCTTT. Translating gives CARTKSGGTEAFF. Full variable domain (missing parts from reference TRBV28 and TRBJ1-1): DVKVTQSSRYLVKRTGEKVFLECVQDMDHENMFWYRQDPGLGLRLIYFSYDVKMKEKGDIPEGYSVSREKKERFSLILESASTNQTSMYLCARTKSGGTEAFFGQGTRLTVV.

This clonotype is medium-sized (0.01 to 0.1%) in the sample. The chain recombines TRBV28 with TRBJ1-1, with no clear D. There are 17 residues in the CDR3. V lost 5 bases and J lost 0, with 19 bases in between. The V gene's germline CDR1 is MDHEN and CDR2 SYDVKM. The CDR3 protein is CASSPLRVRTMNTEAFF. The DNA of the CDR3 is TGTGCCAGCAGTCCCCTCAGAGTTAGAACCATGAACACTGAAGCTTTCTTT. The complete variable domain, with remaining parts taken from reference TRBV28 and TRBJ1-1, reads DVKVTQSSRYLVKRTGEKVFLECVQDMDHENMFWYRQDPGLGLRLIYFSYDVKMKEKGDIPEGYSVSREKKERFSLILESASTNQTSMYLCASSPLRVRTMNTEAFFGQGTRLTVV.